This T cell receptor beta chain was sequenced for a study of cytomegalovirus exposure and HLA in healthy donors. 13 Jbeta primers and 60 Vbeta primers were used for the PCR. Clones were sequenced by immunoSEQ multiplex PCR, and TCRdb holds only the in-frame ones, with some missing. Here the sample spans 89,000 or so clones, approximately 75% being singletons. The CDR3 sequence is 14 residues long. The V end lost 7 bases, the J end lost 7 bases, and 17 bases lay between the germline ends. Germline CDR1 and CDR2: SNHLY and FYNNEI. The TCR originated in a man aged 60 to 75 in good health and CMV-seronegative. Sequencing was carried out using PBMCs. The V gene is TRBV2, the J gene TRBJ1-5; D gene ambiguous. CDR3 protein: CASNSEGVVQPQHF. CDR3 bases: TGTGCCAGCAATTCGGAGGGTGTGGTACAGCCCCAGCATTTT.